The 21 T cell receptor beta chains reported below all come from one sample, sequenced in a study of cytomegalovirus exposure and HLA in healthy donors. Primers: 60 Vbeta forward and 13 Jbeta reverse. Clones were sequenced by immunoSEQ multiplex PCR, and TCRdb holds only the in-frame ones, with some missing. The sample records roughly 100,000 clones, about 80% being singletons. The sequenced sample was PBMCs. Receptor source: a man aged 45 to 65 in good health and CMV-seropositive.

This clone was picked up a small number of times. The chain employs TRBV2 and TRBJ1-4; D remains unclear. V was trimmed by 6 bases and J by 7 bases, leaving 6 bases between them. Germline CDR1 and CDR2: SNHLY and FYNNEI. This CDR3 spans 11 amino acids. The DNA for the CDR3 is TGTGCCAGCAGAAACAGTGAAAAACTGTTTTTT. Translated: CASRNSEKLFF.

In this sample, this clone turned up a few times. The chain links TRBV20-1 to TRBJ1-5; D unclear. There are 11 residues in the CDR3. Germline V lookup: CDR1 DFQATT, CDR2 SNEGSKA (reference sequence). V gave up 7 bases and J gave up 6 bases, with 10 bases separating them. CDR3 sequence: CSETGSQPQHF. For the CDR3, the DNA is TGCAGTGAGACGGGGAGTCAGCCCCAGCATTTT.

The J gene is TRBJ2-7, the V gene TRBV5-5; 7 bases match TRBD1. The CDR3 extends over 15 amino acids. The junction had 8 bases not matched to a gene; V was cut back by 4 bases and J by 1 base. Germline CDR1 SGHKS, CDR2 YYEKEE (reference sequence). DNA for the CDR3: TGTGCCAGCAGCCAAGCTAGGGACAGATCCTACGAGCAGTACTTC. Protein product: CASSQARDRSYEQYF.

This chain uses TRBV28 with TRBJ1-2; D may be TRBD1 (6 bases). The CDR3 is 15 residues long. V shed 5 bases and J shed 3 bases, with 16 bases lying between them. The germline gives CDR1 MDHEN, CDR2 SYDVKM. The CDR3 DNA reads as TGTGCCAGCAGTCCCTCGGGGCAGGGGTACTATGGCTACACCTTC. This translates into CASSPSGQGYYGYTF.

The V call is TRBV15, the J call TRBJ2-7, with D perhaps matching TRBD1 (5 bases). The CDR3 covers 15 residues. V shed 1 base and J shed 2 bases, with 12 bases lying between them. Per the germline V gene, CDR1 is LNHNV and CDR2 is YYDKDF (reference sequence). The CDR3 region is CATSRGDRTPYEQYF. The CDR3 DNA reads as TGTGCCACCAGCAGAGGAGACAGAACCCCCTACGAGCAGTACTTC.

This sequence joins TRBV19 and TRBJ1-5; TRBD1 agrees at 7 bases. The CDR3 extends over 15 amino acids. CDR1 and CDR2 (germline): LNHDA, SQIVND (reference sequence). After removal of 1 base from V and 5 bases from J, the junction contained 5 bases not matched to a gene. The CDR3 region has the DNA TGTGCCAGTAGTATAGGGGACAGAGACTATCAGCCCCAGCATTTT. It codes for CASSIGDRDYQPQHF.

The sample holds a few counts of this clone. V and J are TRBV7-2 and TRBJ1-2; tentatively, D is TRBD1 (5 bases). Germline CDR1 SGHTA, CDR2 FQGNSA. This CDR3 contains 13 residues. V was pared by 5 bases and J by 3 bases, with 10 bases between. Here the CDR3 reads CASSPWGDYGYTF. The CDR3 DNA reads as TGTGCCAGCAGCCCCTGGGGGGACTATGGCTACACCTTC.

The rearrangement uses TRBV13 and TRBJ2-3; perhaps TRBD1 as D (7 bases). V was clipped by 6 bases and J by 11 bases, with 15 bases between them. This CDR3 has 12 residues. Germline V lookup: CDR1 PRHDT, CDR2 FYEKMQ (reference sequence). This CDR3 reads CASSLAGQRQYF. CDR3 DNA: TGTGCCAGCAGTCTCGCGGGACAGAGGCAGTATTTT.

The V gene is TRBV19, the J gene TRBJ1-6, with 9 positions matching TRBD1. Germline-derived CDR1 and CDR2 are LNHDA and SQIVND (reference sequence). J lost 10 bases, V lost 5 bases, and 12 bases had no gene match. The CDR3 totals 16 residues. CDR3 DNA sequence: TGTGCCAGTAGTCCTGACGCAGGACAGGGGTGGTCACCCCTCCACTTT. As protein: CASSPDAGQGWSPLHF.

The CDR3 is CASSRHEDGAGELFF. The CDR3 DNA reads as TGTGCCAGCAGCCGACACGAGGACGGGGCCGGGGAGCTGTTTTTT. V gene TRBV6-5 combines with J gene TRBJ2-2, with TRBD2 as a possible D gene (5 bases). Trimming left V 6 bases short and J 6 bases short, with 17 bases between. This CDR3 region has 15 residues. The germline V gene encodes CDR1 MNHEY and CDR2 SVGAGI.

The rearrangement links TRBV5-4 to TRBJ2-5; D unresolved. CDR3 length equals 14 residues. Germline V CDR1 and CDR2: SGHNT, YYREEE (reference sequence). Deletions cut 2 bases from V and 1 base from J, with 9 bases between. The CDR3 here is CASSFKAFQETQYF. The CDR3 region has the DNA TGTGCCAGCAGCTTTAAAGCCTTCCAAGAGACCCAGTACTTC.

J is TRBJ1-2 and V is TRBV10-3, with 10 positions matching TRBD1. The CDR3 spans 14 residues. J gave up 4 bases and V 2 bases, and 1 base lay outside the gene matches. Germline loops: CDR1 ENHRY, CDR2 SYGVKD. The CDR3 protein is CAISEDRGPYGYTF. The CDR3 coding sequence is TGTGCCATCAGTGAGGACAGGGGGCCCTATGGCTACACCTTC.

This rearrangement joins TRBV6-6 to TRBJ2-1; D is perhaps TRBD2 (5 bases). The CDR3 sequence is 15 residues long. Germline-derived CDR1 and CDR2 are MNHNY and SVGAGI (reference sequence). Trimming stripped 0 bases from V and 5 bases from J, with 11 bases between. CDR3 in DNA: TGTGCCAGCAGTTACTCAAGGACTGCGGACAATGAGCAGTTCTTC. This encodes CASSYSRTADNEQFF.

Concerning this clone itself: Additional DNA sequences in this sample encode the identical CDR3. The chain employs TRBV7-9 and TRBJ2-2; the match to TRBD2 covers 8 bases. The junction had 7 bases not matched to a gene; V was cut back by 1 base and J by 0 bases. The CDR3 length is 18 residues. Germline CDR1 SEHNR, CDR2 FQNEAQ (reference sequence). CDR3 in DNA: TGTGCCAGCAGCTTAGGGAGGGTTAGCGGGGCGAACACCGGGGAGCTGTTTTTT. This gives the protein CASSLGRVSGANTGELFF.

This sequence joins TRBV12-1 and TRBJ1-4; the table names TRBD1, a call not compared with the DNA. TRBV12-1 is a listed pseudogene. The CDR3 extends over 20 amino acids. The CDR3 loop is CASSFACGLTEPFTNEKLFF. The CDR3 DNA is TGTGCCAGCAGCTTTGCGTGTGGTTTGACAGAGCCTTTTACTAATGAAAAACTGTTTTTT.

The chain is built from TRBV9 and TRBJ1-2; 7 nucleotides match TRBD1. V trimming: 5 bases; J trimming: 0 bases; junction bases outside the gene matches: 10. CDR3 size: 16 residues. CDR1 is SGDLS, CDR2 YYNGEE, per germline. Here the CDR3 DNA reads TGTGCCAGCAGTTATCCCCGGGACAGTACTAACTATGGCTACACCTTC. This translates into CASSYPRDSTNYGYTF.

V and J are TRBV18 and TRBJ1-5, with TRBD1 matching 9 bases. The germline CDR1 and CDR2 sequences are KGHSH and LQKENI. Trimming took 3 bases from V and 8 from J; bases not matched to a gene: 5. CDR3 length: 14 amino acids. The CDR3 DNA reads TGTGCCAGCTCACCGGGACAGGGAATGAAGCCCCAGCATTTT. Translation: CASSPGQGMKPQHF.

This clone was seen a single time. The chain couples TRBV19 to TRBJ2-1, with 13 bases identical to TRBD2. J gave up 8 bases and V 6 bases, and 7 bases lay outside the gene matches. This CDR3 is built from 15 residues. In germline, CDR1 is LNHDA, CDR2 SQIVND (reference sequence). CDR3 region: CASSRTSGGAYEQFF. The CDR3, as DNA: TGTGCCAGTAGCCGCACTAGCGGGGGGGCCTATGAGCAGTTCTTC.

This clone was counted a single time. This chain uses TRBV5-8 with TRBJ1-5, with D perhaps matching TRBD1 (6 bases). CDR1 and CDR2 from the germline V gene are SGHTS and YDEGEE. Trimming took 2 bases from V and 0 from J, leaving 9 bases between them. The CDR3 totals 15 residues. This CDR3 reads CASSLGQYSNQPQHF. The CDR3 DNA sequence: TGTGCCAGCAGCTTAGGACAGTATAGCAATCAGCCCCAGCATTTT.

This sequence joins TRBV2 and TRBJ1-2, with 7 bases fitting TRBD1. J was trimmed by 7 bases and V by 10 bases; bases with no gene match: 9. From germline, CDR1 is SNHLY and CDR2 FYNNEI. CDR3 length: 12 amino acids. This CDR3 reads CATFDRESGYTF. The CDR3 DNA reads TGTGCCACCTTCGACAGGGAAAGTGGCTACACCTTC.

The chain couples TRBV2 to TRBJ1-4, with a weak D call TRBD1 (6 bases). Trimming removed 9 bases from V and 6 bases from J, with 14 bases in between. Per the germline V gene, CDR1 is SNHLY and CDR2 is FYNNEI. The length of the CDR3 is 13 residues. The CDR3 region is CASEGGQYEKLFF. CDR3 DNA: TGTGCCAGTGAGGGGGGGCAGTATGAAAAACTGTTTTTT.